Listed below are T cell receptor beta chains from one sample, sequenced in a study of CD8 T cells in Susac syndrome. TCRdb reprocessed the immunoSEQ multiplex PCR reads with MiXCR, giving one entry per CDR3 protein. The table includes 200,000 to 250,000 distinct CDR3 sequences, 85% to 95% detected once. Sample: CD4+ T cells from PBMCs. These receptors all stem from a human donor with multiple sclerosis. CDR3s include the opening cysteine and the closing phenylalanine or tryptophan. D genes are given only for firm matches. Clone size is not always given. Where it is, it says once, few, many or a class for expanded clones.

J,size,V,D,DNA,CDR3
TRBJ2-1,NA,TRBV20-1,TRBD2,TGCAGTGCCAGTAGCGGGGCTTCCTACAATGAGCAGTTCTTC,CSASSGASYNEQFF
TRBJ2-1,NA,TRBV4-2,TRBD1,TGTGCCAGCAGCCCAACACAAGCCGGGACAGTCTACAATGAGCAGTTCTTC,CASSPTQAGTVYNEQFF
TRBJ2-5,NA,TRBV29-1,NA,TGCAGCGTTCGGTCGTTGGAGACCCAGTACTTC,CSVRSLETQYF
TRBJ1-2,NA,TRBV29-1,NA,TGCAGCGTTGAAGATGGTAGGGGAATCTATGGCTACACCTTC,CSVEDGRGIYGYTF
TRBJ2-1,NA,TRBV2,NA,TGTGCCAGCAGTCCTTCCGAGTTTGTCGATGAGCAGTTCTTC,CASSPSEFVDEQFF
TRBJ2-2,NA,TRBV29-1,TRBD2,TGCAGCGCTGAGCGGGGGTTCGGGGAGCTGTTTTTT,CSAERGFGELFF
TRBJ2-5,NA,TRBV20-1,NA,TGCAGTGCTAGCGATGGAGGGCAAGAGACCCAGTACTTC,CSASDGGQETQYF
TRBJ2-5,NA,TRBV2,TRBD2,TGTGCCAGCAGTGGTAGCGGGGGGTTCCAAGAGACCCAGTACTTC,CASSGSGGFQETQYF
TRBJ1-6,NA,TRBV7-9,NA,TGTGCCAGCACCCCGGACCAACTCGATAATTCACCCCTCCACTTT,CASTPDQLDNSPLHF
TRBJ2-5,NA,TRBV20-1,TRBD2,TGCAGTGCTGCCCCATCCAGCGGGGGGGCAGGGGAGACCCAGTACTTC,CSAAPSSGGAGETQYF
TRBJ2-2,NA,TRBV7-3,NA,TGTGCCAGCAGCTTAGGCTCTGGCGGGGAGCTGTTTTTT,CASSLGSGGELFF
TRBJ2-1,NA,TRBV7-3,NA,TGTGCCAGCAGCTTAATGGTGGGGGTCAATGAGCAGTTCTTC,CASSLMVGVNEQFF
TRBJ2-7,once,TRBV18,NA,TGTGCCAGCTCACGCCGGGACTCCTACGAGCAGTACTTC,CASSRRDSYEQYF
TRBJ1-5,NA,TRBV9,NA,TGTGCCAGCAGCCCCCAGGCGGGGGGGAATCAGCCCCAGCATTTT,CASSPQAGGNQPQHF
TRBJ2-1,NA,TRBV2,TRBD2,TGTGCCAGCAGGCGACACCGGGACTACCCCAATGAGCAGTTCTTC,CASRRHRDYPNEQFF
TRBJ2-3,NA,TRBV3-1,TRBD2,TGTGCCAGCAGCCAGCGGGGGGCAGATACGCAGTATTTT,CASSQRGADTQYF
TRBJ1-2,once,TRBV2,TRBD1,TGTGCCAGCAGCGGACAGGGGGGGACCTATGGCTACACCTTC,CASSGQGGTYGYTF
TRBJ2-5,NA,TRBV20-1,TRBD1,TGCAGTGCTTTACAGGGGGCGAGGTTCGAGACCCAGTACTTC,CSALQGARFETQYF
TRBJ2-7,NA,TRBV5-4,NA,TGTGCCAGCAGCTTGGCCTCCGGGACTTCCTACGAGCAGTACTTC,CASSLASGTSYEQYF
TRBJ2-6,NA,TRBV6-6,TRBD1,TGTGCCAGCAGTAGGGACAGCCGCTCTGGGGCCAACGTCCTGACTTTC,CASSRDSRSGANVLTF
TRBJ1-1,NA,TRBV30,NA,TGTGCCTGGAGTGGAGGGGAGAGGGCTTTCTTT,CAWSGGERAFF
TRBJ2-3,NA,TRBV25-1,NA,TGTGCCAGCAGTGAATCCGCTGGGCGCACAGATACGCAGTATTTT,CASSESAGRTDTQYF
TRBJ2-3,NA,TRBV7-2,TRBD2,TGTGCCAGCAGCTTAGTAGCGGGGGAAGGGGATACGCAGTATTTT,CASSLVAGEGDTQYF
TRBJ2-3,NA,TRBV7-9,NA,TGTGCCAGCAGCTTACGGCTAGCTGCCAGCACAGATACGCAGTATTTT,CASSLRLAASTDTQYF
TRBJ1-2,once,TRBV5-1,NA,TGCGCCAGCAGCTTGGAGGCAGCCAGGAGCGCTAACTATGGCTACACCTTC,CASSLEAARSANYGYTF